Following are 6 T cell receptor beta chains from one sample sequenced in a study of blood T cell repertoires in COVID-19. TCRdb's copy holds only in-frame clones and misses some; the assay was immunoSEQ multiplex PCR. Of under 60,000 clones listed, around 80% are singletons. Material for sequencing was peripheral blood. Receptors originate from a man in his 60s with acute or convalescent COVID-19.

V and J are TRBV2 and TRBJ1-2, with a tentative D call TRBD1 (5 bases). The germline V gene has CDR1 SNHLY and CDR2 FYNNEI. The CDR3 loop spans 14 amino acids. V was shortened by 7 bases and J by 3 bases, with 15 bases between the two germline ends. The CDR3 region is CASNVRVTDYGYTF. The CDR3, as DNA: TGTGCCAGCAATGTCAGGGTAACGGACTATGGCTACACCTTC.

This clone was found once. This chain connects TRBV6-6 to TRBJ1-1; 8 bases line up with TRBD1. The CDR3 is 12 residues long. The V and J ends lost 4 bases and 6 bases, in that order; junction bases with no gene match: 1. Looked up from germline, CDR1 is MNHNY and CDR2 is SVGAGI (reference sequence). This CDR3 reads CASSWTGPEAFF. The CDR3, as DNA: TGTGCCAGCAGTTGGACAGGGCCTGAAGCTTTCTTT.

The rearrangement links TRBV27 to TRBJ1-6, with 7 positions matching TRBD1. J was trimmed by 5 bases and V by 4 bases; bases with no gene match: 5. Germline V gene lookup returns CDR1 MNHEY and CDR2 SMNVEV (reference sequence). The length of the CDR3 is 15 residues. Here the CDR3 reads CASSSPGQNNSPLHF. The CDR3 bases are TGTGCCAGCAGTTCCCCGGGACAGAATAATTCACCCCTCCACTTT.

The J gene is TRBJ2-1, the V gene TRBV7-8; 16 bases map to TRBD2. This CDR3 comprises 16 residues. Germline V lookup: CDR1 SGHVS, CDR2 FQNEAQ. V dropped 5 bases and J dropped 7; count of bases not matched to a gene: 5. The CDR3 reads CASSGTSGGAGNEQFF. The CDR3 region has the DNA TGTGCCAGCAGCGGGACTAGCGGGGGGGCTGGTAATGAGCAGTTCTTC.

The chain has TRBV7-2 and TRBJ2-4; D perhaps matches TRBD1 (6 bases). Germline V lookup: CDR1 SGHTA, CDR2 FQGNSA. Trimming took off 6 bases at V and 9 bases at J, with 18 bases between the two ends. This CDR3 is 14 amino acids long. The CDR3 is CASSTFQGQGIQYF. As DNA, the CDR3 is TGTGCCAGCAGTACCTTCCAGGGGCAAGGCATTCAGTACTTC.

V gene TRBV18 combines with J gene TRBJ1-3; TRBD1 agrees at 11 bases. V shed 3 bases, J shed 4 bases, and the junction held 2 bases outside the gene matches. Germline CDR1 is KGHSH and CDR2 is LQKENI. The CDR3 has 15 amino acids. The CDR3 DNA reads TGTGCCAGCTCACCCGGACAGGGGGCGGGAAACACCATATATTTT. This gives the protein CASSPGQGAGNTIYF.